The clone carrying this T cell receptor (beta chain) was observed once. This sample is drawn from a study of blood T cell repertoires in COVID-19. About the study: COVID-19 samples, acute and convalescent, were from the United States, Italy and Spain. Nucleic acid was either cDNA or gDNA, and it came from T cells, B-cell-depleted T cells, or PBMCs.

Germline V lookup: CDR1 SGHVS, CDR2 FQNEAQ. V was shortened by 5 bases and J by 2 bases, with 9 bases between the two germline ends. This CDR3 contains 14 residues. In the authors' workflow: Estimation of nucleated cell counts was performed using reference gene primer amplification. Assay: immunoSEQ multiplex PCR; the TCRdb copy retains only in-frame clones and omits some. That table is the source of V, J and clone size, and D and trimming were worked out from the DNA. Altogether about 240,000 clones are present, approximately 85% being singletons, with the ten largest covering under 8.5%. One Seattle source followed patients from active infection through their disease course.

The sequence was collected from a woman aged 80 or older with COVID-19, enrolled during active disease. What was sequenced was peripheral blood. The chain links TRBV7-8 to TRBJ2-2, with D possibly matching TRBD2 (5 bases). The CDR3 is CASSRGLNTGELFF. The CDR3 nucleotides read TGTGCCAGCAGCCGAGGACTTAACACCGGGGAGCTGTTTTTT.